A selection of T cell receptor beta chains follows, all from one sample in a study of identical twins. TCRdb processed the 5' RACE reads anew with MiXCR; each CDR3 protein has one entry. The sample yields about 210,000 distinct CDR3 sequences, around 10% seen once. Sequencing was done on a sample of memory (CD45RO+) T cells sorted from blood. All receptors derive from a woman aged 18-29 years in good health. The CDR3 runs from the conserved cysteine through the conserved F or W. D genes are given only for firm matches. Clone size is stated in some rows and not others, as once, few, many or a class when expanded.

TRBJ2-3 TRBV5-5 TRBD2 NA TGTGCCAGCAGCTTCGAAGCGGGGGGGCTGACAGATACGCAGTATTTT CASSFEAGGLTDTQYF
TRBJ1-3 TRBV7-2 TRBD1 few TGTGCCAGCAGCTTAGCTCCAGGGGGGATTGGAAACACCATATATTTT CASSLAPGGIGNTIYF
TRBJ1-1 TRBV7-9 NA few TGTGCCAGCAGCGCCTATGAGCTTGAAGCTTTCTTT CASSAYELEAFF
TRBJ2-7 TRBV20-1 TRBD1 few TGCAGTGCAACCGGGACAGGGCAGTTCGAGCAGTACTTC CSATGTGQFEQYF
TRBJ2-7 TRBV10-1 NA few TGCGCCAGCAGTGAGATGCCTACTGGGCAGTACTTC CASSEMPTGQYF
TRBJ2-3 TRBV9 TRBD2 NA TGTGCCAGCAGCGTAGGACTAGCGGGAGACACAGATACGCAGTATTTT CASSVGLAGDTDTQYF
TRBJ2-5 TRBV6-2/TRBV6-3 NA few TGTGCCAGCAGTTATATGAAGGAGACCCAGTACTTC CASSYMKETQYF
TRBJ2-7 TRBV18 NA NA TGTGCCAGCTCACCACCAAGTGGATACGAGCAGTACTTC CASSPPSGYEQYF
TRBJ2-7 TRBV7-2 NA few TGTGCCAGCAGCTCTTGGGTCTACTACGAGCAGTACTTC CASSSWVYYEQYF
TRBJ2-2 TRBV5-1 NA many TGCGCCAGCAGCTTGTCAAGTCCCGGTTACACCGGGGAGCTGTTTTTT CASSLSSPGYTGELFF
TRBJ1-5 TRBV12-3/TRBV12-4 TRBD1 many TGTGCCAGCAGGGGTGGCGGGACAGGGGATCAGCCCCAGCATTTT CASRGGGTGDQPQHF
TRBJ2-2 TRBV20-1 NA many TGCAGTGCTAGAAAGCCAGGGCAGAACACCGGGGAGCTGTTTTTT CSARKPGQNTGELFF
TRBJ2-5 TRBV15 NA few TGTGCCACCAGCAGAGACCGGGACTCCGGTCGGGCCCAGTACTTC CATSRDRDSGRAQYF
TRBJ2-1 TRBV6-1 TRBD2 few TGTGCCAGCAGTGAGAAGGCTAGCGGGTTCAATGAGCAGTTCTTC CASSEKASGFNEQFF